Each of the 14 T cell receptor beta chains below was sequenced from the same sample in a study of graft-versus-host responses after intestinal transplantation. These receptors' targets are unknown. Assay used: immunoSEQ multiplex PCR; TCRdb lists only in-frame clones, some missing. Of over 65,000 clones in the sample, roughly 90% are singletons; the top ten hold 7.6%. The source was unstimulated CD8+ T cells sorted from spleen or lymph node cells, collected before transplant. The receptor source for this set is a human donor who was the organ donor for an intestinal transplant.

The chain uses TRBV20-1 and TRBJ1-2; D not resolved. V gave up 6 bases and J gave up 5 bases, with 10 bases separating them. CDR1 is DFQATT and CDR2 is SNEGSKA in the germline V gene (reference sequence). The length of the CDR3 is 11 residues. CDR3 sequence: CSARGPYGYTF. Here the CDR3 DNA reads TGCAGTGCCCGTGGGCCATATGGCTACACCTTC.

The chain employs TRBV5-4 and TRBJ1-3; no definite D call. CDR3 length: 14 residues. V lost 0 bases to trimming and J lost 2 bases, with 6 bases between them. CDR1 is SGHNT and CDR2 is YYREEE in the germline V gene (reference sequence). The CDR3 here is CASSLEGPGNTIYF. CDR3 coding DNA: TGTGCCAGCAGCTTGGAGGGCCCTGGAAACACCATATATTTT.

The chain employs TRBV9 and TRBJ1-1; tentative D call: TRBD1 (5 bases). V was clipped by 7 bases and J by 5 bases, with 12 bases between them. Germline V lookup: CDR1 SGDLS, CDR2 YYNGEE. There are 12 residues in the CDR3. As DNA, the CDR3 is TGTGCCAGCGGTTCGGGGACTACTGAAGCTTTCTTT. It codes for CASGSGTTEAFF. The variable domain in full, completed from reference TRBV9 and TRBJ1-1, reads DSGVTQTPKHLITATGQRVTLRCSPRSGDLSVYWYQQSLDQGLQFLIQYYNGEERAKGNILERFSAQQFPDLHSELNLSSLELGDSALYFCASGSGTTEAFFGQGTRLTVV.

As concerns this clone: The sample holds other DNA sequences that translate to the same CDR3. The V call is TRBV4-1, the J call TRBJ1-1, with D tentatively TRBD1 (5 bases). CDR3 length equals 14 residues. Germline V gene sequence: CDR1 MGHRA, CDR2 YSYEKL. V gave up 0 bases and J gave up 5 bases, with 10 bases separating them. CDR3 sequence reads: CASSQEGLRTEAFF. The DNA of the CDR3 is TGCGCCAGCAGCCAAGAGGGGCTCCGTACTGAAGCTTTCTTT.

There are a few counts of this clone. This chain links TRBV5-1 with TRBJ1-1, with 7 positions matching TRBD1. The CDR3 spans 15 residues. The germline gives CDR1 SGHRS, CDR2 YFSETQ. Trimming removed 1 base from V and 4 bases from J; junction bases left unmatched: 7. DNA for the CDR3: TGCGCCAGCAGCTTGAACTCAGGGGGTGGCACTGAAGCTTTCTTT. Protein product: CASSLNSGGGTEAFF.

The chain employs TRBV18 and TRBJ1-2, with 9 bases lining up with TRBD1. There are 13 residues in the CDR3. Germline V gene lookup returns CDR1 KGHSH and CDR2 LQKENI. Trimming removed 8 bases from V and 4 bases from J; junction bases left unmatched: 5. CDR3 sequence reads: CASGDRDFYGYTF. In DNA, the CDR3 is TGTGCCAGCGGGGACAGGGACTTCTATGGCTACACCTTC.

There are a few counts of this clone. The chain carries TRBV5-4 and TRBJ2-7, with 8 bases lining up with TRBD1. Germline V gene lookup returns CDR1 SGHNT and CDR2 YYREEE (reference sequence). CDR3 length: 15 amino acids. V was clipped by 5 bases and J by 4 bases; unmatched bases: 11. The CDR3 DNA is TGTGCCAGCAGTTACGGGGCAGGGGGCCAGTACGAGCAGTACTTC. Amino acid sequence: CASSYGAGGQYEQYF. The full variable domain, completed using reference TRBV5-4 and TRBJ2-7, is ETGVTQSPTHLIKTRGQQVTLRCSSQSGHNTVSWYQQALGQGPQFIFQYYREEENGRGNFPPRFSGLQFPNYSSELNVNALELDDSALYLCASSYGAGGQYEQYFGPGTRLTVT.

This clone was counted a single time. The genes are TRBV5-1 and TRBJ2-7; 10 bases fit TRBD2. Germline CDR1 is SGHRS and CDR2 is YFSETQ. CDR3 length: 16 amino acids. The V gene end was trimmed by 0 bases and the J gene end by 2 bases; junction bases not matched to a gene: 5. CDR3 sequence reads: CASSLEPSGGPYEQYF. CDR3 sequence (DNA): TGCGCCAGCAGCTTGGAACCTAGCGGGGGCCCCTACGAGCAGTACTTC.

This rearrangement joins TRBV30 to TRBJ2-7; 8 bases align to TRBD1. The CDR3 is made up of 14 amino acids. Germline assignment: CDR1 GTSNPN and CDR2 SVGIG (reference sequence). Losses at the gene ends were 1 base for V and 4 bases for J; bases not matched to a gene: 6. The DNA for the CDR3 is TGTGCCTGGAGTGCCGGGACAGGCTTATACGAGCAGTACTTC. It is translated as CAWSAGTGLYEQYF.

The chain has TRBV6-1 and TRBJ1-6; D unresolved. The CDR3 is made up of 10 amino acids. The V end was cut by 5 bases, the J end by 8 bases, with 1 base between. Germline CDR1 is MNHNS and CDR2 is SASEGT. For the CDR3, the DNA is TGTGCCAGCAGTTATTCACCCCTCCACTTT. Encoded protein: CASSYSPLHF.

The chain combines TRBV10-3 with TRBJ1-2; D is ambiguous. The V gene's germline CDR1 is ENHRY and CDR2 SYGVKD. This CDR3 is 13 amino acids long. V shed 3 bases and J shed 3 bases, with 8 bases lying between them. The CDR3 here is CAISDGSYYGYTF. In nucleotides, the CDR3 is TGTGCCATCAGTGACGGCAGCTACTATGGCTACACCTTC.

The V gene is TRBV29-1, the J gene TRBJ1-2, with TRBD1 identical over 7 bases. CDR1 SQVTM and CDR2 ANQGSEA come from the germline V gene. This CDR3 is built from 14 residues. V trimming: 7 bases; J trimming: 3 bases; junction bases outside the gene matches: 11. Here the CDR3 DNA reads TGCAGCGGGGCATACAGGGGTAAGGACTATGGCTACACCTTC. Protein sequence: CSGAYRGKDYGYTF. The variable domain in full, completed from reference TRBV29-1 and TRBJ1-2, reads SAVISQKPSRDICQRGTSLTIQCQVDSQVTMMFWYRQQPGQSLTLIATANQGSEATYESGFVIDKFPISRPNLTFSTLTVSNMSPEDSSIYLCSGAYRGKDYGYTFGSGTRLTVV.

V gene TRBV4-1 combines with J gene TRBJ1-3; no definite D call. Per the germline V gene, CDR1 is MGHRA and CDR2 is YSYEKL. Trimming stripped 1 base from V and 4 bases from J, with 11 bases between. The CDR3 contains 15 residues. CDR3 region: CASSQVLAAGNTIYF. The CDR3 DNA reads as TGCGCCAGCAGCCAAGTCTTGGCCGCGGGAAACACCATATATTTT.

The genes are TRBV14 and TRBJ2-7; the match to TRBD1 covers 9 bases. Looked up from germline, CDR1 is SGHDN and CDR2 is FVKESK. Germline trimming cut 4 bases from V and 6 bases from J; bases unmatched to any gene: 4. The CDR3 covers 13 residues. CDR3 DNA: TGTGCCAGCAGCCCATGGACAGGGGCCGAGCAGTACTTC. This codes for CASSPWTGAEQYF.